This TCR beta chain stems from a study of response to subunit inactivated influenza vaccine. Notes on the study in general: Only a handful of new T cells, the authors suggested, are recruited with each seasonal influenza vaccination.

A word on this clonotype: No antigen is known for it.

TCRdb redid the calling of the RT-PCR reads with MiXCR, one entry per CDR3 protein. The sample lists 650,000 to 800,000 distinct CDR3 sequences, roughly 13% seen once, with approximately 7% in the top ten. V was trimmed by 3 bases and J by 4 bases, leaving 6 bases between them. CDR1 is SGHAT, CDR2 FQNNGV, per germline. The CDR3 is 12 residues long. The chain links TRBV11-2 to TRBJ1-1; tentative D call: TRBD1 (5 bases). The sequence derives from a man between 45 and 60 years old who received an inactivated influenza vaccine. The sequencing used PBMCs from blood, collected around two weeks before vaccination. DNA of the CDR3: TGTGCCAGCAGCTTCGACAGCACTGAAGCTTTCTTT. It encodes CASSFDSTEAFF.